This T cell receptor (beta chain) was recovered during a study of CD8 T cells in ankylosing spondylitis (TCRdb year 2017). Concerning the study at large: The study set out to find disease-linked TCR variants by profiling T cell receptor beta repertoires in ankylosing spondylitis patients and healthy donors. In total, the full study cohort was made up of roughly 110 healthy donors and 25 ankylosing spondylitis patients. Peripheral blood samples were taken, and synovial fluid was additionally collected from ankylosing spondylitis patients.

This clonotype came up many times. This receptor's antigen is unknown. No clone much larger than this one lies a single base away; base qualities are absent. Between the V and J ends, shortened by 3 bases and 1 base respectively, the junction contains 9 bases. CDR1 and CDR2 are drawn from the germline V gene: WSHSY, SAAADI. The CDR3 contains 14 residues, cysteine and phenylalanine counted. The DNA shown is the 42-base CDR3, in frame from base 1. General conclusions and limits of the study: The disease-linked clones showed a CD8+ phenotype and occurred at relatively low frequencies in peripheral blood. A TCR beta motif of several highly homologous amino acid variants appeared characteristic of blood from ankylosing spondylitis patients. Some TCR beta motif variants had previously been reported in synovial fluid and blood of reactive arthritis patients, which suggested common disease-initiation mechanisms. Significant enrichment of the disease-linked clones was reported in matched synovial fluid samples from ankylosing spondylitis patients.

The sequencing machine was an Illumina HiSeq 2500. Quantitative 5'-RACE with molecular barcodes was the method used to prepare the TCR beta libraries. Per the source publication's procedure: A new computational method based on a probabilistic model of VDJ rearrangement was used to identify disease-linked TCR variants. TCRdb ran its own pipeline on the public reads, namely fastp trimming at Q25 and MiXCR clone calling, and kept in-frame beta chains. Identical CDR3 protein sequences are pooled into one entry, listed with their most common genes and DNA. The V and J calls, along with clone size, are taken from TCRdb and not from the paper's own processing. Here the sample has around 330,000 distinct CDR3 sequences; approximately 10% occur a single time. Roughly 9.5% of the sample comes from the top ten.

The rearranged chain carries TRBV10-2 and TRBJ1-1, with no D gene named confidently. The material sequenced was blood, either unsorted or a sorted T cell fraction (not recorded which). The origin of this receptor is a female donor with ankylosing spondylitis or in good health (not recorded which). This receptor carries the CDR3 CASSDRGGNTEAFF. The nucleotides are TGCGCCAGCAGTGATCGGGGAGGGAACACTGAAGCTTTCTTT.